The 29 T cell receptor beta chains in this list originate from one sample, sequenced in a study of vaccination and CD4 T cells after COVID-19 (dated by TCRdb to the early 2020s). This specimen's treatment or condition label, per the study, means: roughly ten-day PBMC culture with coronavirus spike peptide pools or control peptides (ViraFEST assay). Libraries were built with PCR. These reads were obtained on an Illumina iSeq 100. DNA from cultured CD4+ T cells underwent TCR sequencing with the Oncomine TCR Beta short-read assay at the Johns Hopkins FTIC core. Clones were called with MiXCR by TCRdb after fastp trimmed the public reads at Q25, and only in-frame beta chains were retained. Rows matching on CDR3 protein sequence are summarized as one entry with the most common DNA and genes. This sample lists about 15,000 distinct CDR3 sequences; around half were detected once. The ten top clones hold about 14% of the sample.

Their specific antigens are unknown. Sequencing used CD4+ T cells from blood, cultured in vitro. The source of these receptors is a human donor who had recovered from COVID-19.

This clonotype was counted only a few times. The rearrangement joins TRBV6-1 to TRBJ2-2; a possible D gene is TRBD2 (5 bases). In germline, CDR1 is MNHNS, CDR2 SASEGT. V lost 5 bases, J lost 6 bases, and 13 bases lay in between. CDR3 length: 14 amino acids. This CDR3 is CASSPTWEPGELFF. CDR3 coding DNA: TGTGCCAGCAGTCCTACTTGGGAGCCCGGGGAGCTGTTTTTT.

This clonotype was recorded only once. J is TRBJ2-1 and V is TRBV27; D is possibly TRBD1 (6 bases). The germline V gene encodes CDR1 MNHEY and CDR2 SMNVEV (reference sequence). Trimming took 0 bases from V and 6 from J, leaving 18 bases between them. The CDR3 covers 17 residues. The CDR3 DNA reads TGTGCCAGCAGTTTATCCCCTACAGGGTTATCGGGCAATGAGCAGTTCTTC. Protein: CASSLSPTGLSGNEQFF.

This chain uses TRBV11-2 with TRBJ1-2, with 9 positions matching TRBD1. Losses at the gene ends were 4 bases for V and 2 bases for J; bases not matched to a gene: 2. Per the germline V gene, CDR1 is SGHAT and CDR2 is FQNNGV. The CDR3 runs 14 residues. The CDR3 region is CASSSGTGNYGYTF. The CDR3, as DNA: TGTGCCAGCAGCTCCGGGACAGGGAACTATGGCTACACCTTC.

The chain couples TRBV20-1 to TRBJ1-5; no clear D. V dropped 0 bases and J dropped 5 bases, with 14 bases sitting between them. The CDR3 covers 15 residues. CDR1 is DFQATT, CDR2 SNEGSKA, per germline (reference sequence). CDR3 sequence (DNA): TGCAGTGCTAGAGAGGACCTTCCCACTCATCAGCCCCAGCATTTT. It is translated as CSAREDLPTHQPQHF.

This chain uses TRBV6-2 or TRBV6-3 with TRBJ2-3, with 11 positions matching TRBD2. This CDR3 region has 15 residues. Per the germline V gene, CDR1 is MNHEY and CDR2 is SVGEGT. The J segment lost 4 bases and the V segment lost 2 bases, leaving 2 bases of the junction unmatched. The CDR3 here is CASSYTSGGADTQYF. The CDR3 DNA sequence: TGTGCCAGCAGTTACACTAGCGGGGGCGCAGATACGCAGTATTTT.

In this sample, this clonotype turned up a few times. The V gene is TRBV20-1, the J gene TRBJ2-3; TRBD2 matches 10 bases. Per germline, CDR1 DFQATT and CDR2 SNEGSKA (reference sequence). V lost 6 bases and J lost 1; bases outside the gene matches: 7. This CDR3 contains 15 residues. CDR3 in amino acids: CSAFSLAGGTDTQYF. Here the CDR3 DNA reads TGCAGTGCCTTCTCGCTAGCGGGGGGCACAGATACGCAGTATTTT.

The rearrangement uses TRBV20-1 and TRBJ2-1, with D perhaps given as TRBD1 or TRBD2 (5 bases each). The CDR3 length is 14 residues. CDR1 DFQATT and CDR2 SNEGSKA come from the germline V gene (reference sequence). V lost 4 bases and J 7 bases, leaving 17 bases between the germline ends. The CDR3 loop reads CSATTGTTRNEQFF. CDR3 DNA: TGCAGTGCTACAACCGGGACCACAAGGAATGAGCAGTTCTTC.

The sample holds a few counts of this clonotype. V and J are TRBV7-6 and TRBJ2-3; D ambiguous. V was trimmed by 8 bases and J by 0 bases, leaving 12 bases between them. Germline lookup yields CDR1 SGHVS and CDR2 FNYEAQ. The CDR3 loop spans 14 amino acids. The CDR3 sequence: CASGYTASTDTQYF. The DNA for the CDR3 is TGTGCCAGCGGTTACACAGCGAGCACAGATACGCAGTATTTT.

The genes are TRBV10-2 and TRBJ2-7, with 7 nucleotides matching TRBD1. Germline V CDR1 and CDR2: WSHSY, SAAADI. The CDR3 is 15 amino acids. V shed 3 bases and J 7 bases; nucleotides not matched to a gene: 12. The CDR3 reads CASSDRVGQSIEQYF. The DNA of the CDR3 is TGCGCCAGCAGTGATAGAGTGGGACAGTCTATAGAGCAGTACTTC.

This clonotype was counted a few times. Here the CDR3 reads CSAREGADIQYF. CDR3 coding DNA: TGCAGTGCTAGAGAGGGCGCAGACATTCAGTACTTC. The V and J genes are TRBV20-1 and TRBJ2-4; no reliable D call. Germline V gene lookup returns CDR1 DFQATT and CDR2 SNEGSKA (reference sequence). This CDR3 has 12 residues. V shed 0 bases and J shed 8 bases, with 8 bases lying between them.

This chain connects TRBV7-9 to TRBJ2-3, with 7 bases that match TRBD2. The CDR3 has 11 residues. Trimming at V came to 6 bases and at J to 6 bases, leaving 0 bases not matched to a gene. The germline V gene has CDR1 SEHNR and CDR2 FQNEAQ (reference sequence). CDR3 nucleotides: TGTGCCAGCAGGCGGGGGGATACGCAGTATTTT. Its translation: CASRRGDTQYF.

DNA of the CDR3: TGTGCCAGCAGCTTCAGGATAAACGGGGAGCTGTTTTTT. This gives the protein CASSFRINGELFF. The chain uses TRBV7-2 and TRBJ2-2; D is uncertain. The CDR3 has 13 amino acids. The ends were cut back, 3 bases at V and 7 bases at J, with 9 bases in the middle. From germline, CDR1 is SGHTA and CDR2 FQGNSA.

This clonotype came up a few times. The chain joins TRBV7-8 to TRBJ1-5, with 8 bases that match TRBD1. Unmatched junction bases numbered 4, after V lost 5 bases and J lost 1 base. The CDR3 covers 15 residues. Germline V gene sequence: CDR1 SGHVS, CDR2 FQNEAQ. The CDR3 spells CASSTGQESNQPQHF. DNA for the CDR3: TGTGCCAGCAGCACGGGACAGGAAAGCAATCAGCCCCAGCATTTT.

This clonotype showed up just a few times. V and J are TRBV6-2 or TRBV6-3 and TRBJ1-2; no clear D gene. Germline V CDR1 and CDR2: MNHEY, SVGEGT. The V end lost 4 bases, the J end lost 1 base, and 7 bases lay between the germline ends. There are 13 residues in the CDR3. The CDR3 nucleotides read TGTGCCAGCAGTTTGACTCTTAACTATGGCTACACCTTC. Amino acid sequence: CASSLTLNYGYTF.

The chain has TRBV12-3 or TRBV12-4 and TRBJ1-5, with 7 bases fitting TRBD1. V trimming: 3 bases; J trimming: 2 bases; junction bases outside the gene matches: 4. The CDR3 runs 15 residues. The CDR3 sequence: CASSFDRVGNQPQHF. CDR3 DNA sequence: TGTGCCAGCAGTTTTGACAGGGTGGGCAATCAGCCCCAGCATTTT.

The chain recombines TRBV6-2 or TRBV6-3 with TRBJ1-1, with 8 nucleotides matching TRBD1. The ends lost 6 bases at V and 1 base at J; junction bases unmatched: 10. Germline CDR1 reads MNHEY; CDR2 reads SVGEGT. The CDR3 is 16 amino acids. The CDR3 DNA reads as TGTGCCAGCAGGCGAGGGGACAGGAGTTGGAACACTGAAGCTTTCTTT. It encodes CASRRGDRSWNTEAFF.

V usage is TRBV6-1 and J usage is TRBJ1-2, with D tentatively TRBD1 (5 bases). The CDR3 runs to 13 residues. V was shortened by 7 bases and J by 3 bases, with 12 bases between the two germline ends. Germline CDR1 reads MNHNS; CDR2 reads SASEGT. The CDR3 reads CASMDSGYYGYTF. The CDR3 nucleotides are TGTGCCAGCATGGATTCAGGGTACTATGGCTACACCTTC.

CDR3 bases: TGTGCCAGCAGCTCAGGACGGAGGCACTATGGCTACACCTTC. It is translated as CASSSGRRHYGYTF. V and J are TRBV5-5 and TRBJ1-2; D remains unclear. CDR3 length equals 14 residues. The ends were cut back, 3 bases at V and 3 bases at J, with 12 bases in the middle. Germline values: CDR1 SGHKS, CDR2 YYEKEE (reference sequence).

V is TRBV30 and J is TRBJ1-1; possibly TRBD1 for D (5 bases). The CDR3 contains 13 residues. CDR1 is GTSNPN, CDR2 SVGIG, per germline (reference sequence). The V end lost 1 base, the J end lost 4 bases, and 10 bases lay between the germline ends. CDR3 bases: TGTGCCTGGAGTGGGGGCCTGTTCACTGAAGCTTTCTTT. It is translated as CAWSGGLFTEAFF.

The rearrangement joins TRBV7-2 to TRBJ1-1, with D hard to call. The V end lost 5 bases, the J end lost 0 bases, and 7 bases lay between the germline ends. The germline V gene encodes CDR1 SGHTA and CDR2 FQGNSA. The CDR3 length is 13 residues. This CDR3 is CASSTGVNTEAFF. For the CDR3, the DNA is TGTGCCAGCAGCACGGGTGTGAACACTGAAGCTTTCTTT.

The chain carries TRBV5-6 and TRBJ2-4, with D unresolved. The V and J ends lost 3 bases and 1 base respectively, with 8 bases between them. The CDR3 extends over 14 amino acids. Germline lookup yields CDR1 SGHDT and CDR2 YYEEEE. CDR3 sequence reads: CASSSTGAKNIQYF. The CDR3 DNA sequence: TGTGCCAGCAGCTCCACCGGGGCCAAAAACATTCAGTACTTC.

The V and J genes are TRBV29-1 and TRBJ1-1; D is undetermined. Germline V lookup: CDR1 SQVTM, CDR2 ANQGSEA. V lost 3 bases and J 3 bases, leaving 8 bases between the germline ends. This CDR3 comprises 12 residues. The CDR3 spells CSVDAPHTEAFF. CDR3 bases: TGCAGCGTTGACGCCCCGCACACTGAAGCTTTCTTT. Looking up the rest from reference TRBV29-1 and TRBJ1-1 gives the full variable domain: SAVISQKPSRDICQRGTSLTIQCQVDSQVTMMFWYRQQPGQSLTLIATANQGSEATYESGFVIDKFPISRPNLTFSTLTVSNMSPEDSSIYLCSVDAPHTEAFFGQGTRLTVV.

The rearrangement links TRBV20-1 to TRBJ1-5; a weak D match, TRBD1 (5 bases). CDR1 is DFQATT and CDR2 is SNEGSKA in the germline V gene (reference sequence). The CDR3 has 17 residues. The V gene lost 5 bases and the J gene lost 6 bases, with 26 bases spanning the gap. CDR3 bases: TGCAGTGCTCAGCGACCGGGACCTACTCAGCCGGCTCAGCCCCAGCATTTT. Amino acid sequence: CSAQRPGPTQPAQPQHF.

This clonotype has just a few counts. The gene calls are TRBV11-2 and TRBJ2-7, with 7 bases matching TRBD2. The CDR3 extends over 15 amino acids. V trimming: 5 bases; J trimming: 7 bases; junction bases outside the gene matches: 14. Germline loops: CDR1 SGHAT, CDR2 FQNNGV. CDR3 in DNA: TGTGCCAGCAGCCGTAGCGGGCTAGCGTTTGGAGAGCAGTACTTC. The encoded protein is CASSRSGLAFGEQYF.

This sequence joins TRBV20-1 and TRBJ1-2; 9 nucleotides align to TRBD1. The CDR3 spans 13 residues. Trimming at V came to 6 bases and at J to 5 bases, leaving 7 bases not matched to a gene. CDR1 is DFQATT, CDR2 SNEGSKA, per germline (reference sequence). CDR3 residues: CSAQGQGQYGYTF. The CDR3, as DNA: TGCAGTGCCCAGGGACAGGGACAATATGGCTACACCTTC.

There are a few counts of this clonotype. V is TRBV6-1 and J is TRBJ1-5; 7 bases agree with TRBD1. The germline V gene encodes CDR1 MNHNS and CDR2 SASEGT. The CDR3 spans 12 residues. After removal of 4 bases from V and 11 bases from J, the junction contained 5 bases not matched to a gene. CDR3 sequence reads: CASSGGQLAQHF. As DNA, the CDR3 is TGTGCCAGCAGTGGGGGACAGTTGGCCCAGCATTTT.

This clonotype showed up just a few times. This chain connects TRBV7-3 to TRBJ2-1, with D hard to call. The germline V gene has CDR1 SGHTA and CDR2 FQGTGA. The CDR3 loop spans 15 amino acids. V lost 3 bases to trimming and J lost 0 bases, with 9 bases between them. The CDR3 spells CASSFQAVSYNEQFF. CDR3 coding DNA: TGTGCCAGCAGCTTCCAAGCCGTCTCCTACAATGAGCAGTTCTTC.

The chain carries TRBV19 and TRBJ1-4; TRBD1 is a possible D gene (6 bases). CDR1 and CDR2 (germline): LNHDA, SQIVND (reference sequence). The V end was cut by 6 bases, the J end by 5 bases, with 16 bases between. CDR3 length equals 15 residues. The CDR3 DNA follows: TGTGCCAGTAGACCCCCCGGGGGGACAAATGAAAAACTGTTTTTT. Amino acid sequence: CASRPPGGTNEKLFF.

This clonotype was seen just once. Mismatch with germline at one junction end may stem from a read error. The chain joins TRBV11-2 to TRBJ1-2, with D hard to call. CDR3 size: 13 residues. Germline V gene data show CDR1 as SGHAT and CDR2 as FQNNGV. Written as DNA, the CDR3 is TGTGCCAGCAGCCCGTCCCTTAACTATAGCTACACCTTC. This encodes CASSPSLNYSYTF.